A single sample gave rise to the 17 T cell receptor beta chains below, sequenced in a study of CD8 T cells in Susac syndrome. Random hexamers were used to reverse transcribe the RNA input (about 0.45 to 1 ug). TCRdb fed the immunoSEQ multiplex PCR reads into MiXCR, producing one record per CDR3 protein. The sample has approximately 230,000 distinct CDR3 sequences; over 85% are singletons. The sequenced sample consisted of CD4+ T cells from PBMCs. The receptors originated from a human donor with multiple sclerosis.

The V and J genes are TRBV9 and TRBJ2-3; the D is unclear. CDR1 and CDR2 from the germline V gene are SGDLS and YYNGEE. This CDR3 has 15 residues. The ends were cut back, 0 bases at V and 0 bases at J, with 8 bases in the middle. The CDR3 DNA is TGTGCCAGCAGCGTAGGAGTCAGTAGCACAGATACGCAGTATTTT. Residues: CASSVGVSSTDTQYF.

This clonotype has only one observation. The chain carries TRBV5-1 and TRBJ1-4; 8 bases line up with TRBD1. CDR1 and CDR2 from the germline V gene are SGHRS and YFSETQ. The V gene end was trimmed by 2 bases and the J gene end by 8 bases; junction bases not matched to a gene: 5. CDR3 length: 14 amino acids. The CDR3 is CASSFQGAHEKLFF. CDR3 coding DNA: TGCGCCAGCAGCTTCCAGGGGGCGCACGAAAAACTGTTTTTT. Full variable domain (remainder filled in from reference TRBV5-1 and TRBJ1-4): KAGVTQTPRYLIKTRGQQVTLSCSPISGHRSVSWYQQTPGQGLQFLFEYFSETQRNKGNFPGRFSGRQFSNSRSEMNVSTLELGDSALYLCASSFQGAHEKLFFGSGTQLSVL.

The rearrangement links TRBV5-1 to TRBJ1-4; D gene uncertain. Trimming took off 0 bases at V and 8 bases at J, with 8 bases between the two ends. CDR3 length equals 13 residues. Per germline, CDR1 SGHRS and CDR2 YFSETQ. The CDR3 loop reads CASSLGPREKLFF. The DNA of the CDR3 is TGCGCCAGCAGCTTGGGGCCCAGGGAAAAACTGTTTTTT.

V is TRBV13 and J is TRBJ2-3; no clear D. The CDR3 is made up of 15 amino acids. Trimming pared 6 bases from V and 0 bases from J, leaving 13 bases between. Germline loops: CDR1 PRHDT, CDR2 FYEKMQ (reference sequence). CDR3 coding DNA: TGTGCCAGCAGGCCCCGTCCCTCTAGCACAGATACGCAGTATTTT. Protein: CASRPRPSSTDTQYF.

The chain carries TRBV19 and TRBJ2-5; D is uncertain. This CDR3 has 13 residues. V lost 5 bases to trimming and J lost 5 bases, with 12 bases between them. Germline assignment: CDR1 LNHDA and CDR2 SQIVND (reference sequence). In DNA, the CDR3 is TGTGCCAGTAGTGCTCGGATGAGGGAGACCCAGTACTTC. This gives the protein CASSARMRETQYF.

The chain couples TRBV27 to TRBJ2-2; 9 positions match TRBD2. CDR3 size: 18 residues. Germline CDR1 and CDR2: MNHEY and SMNVEV (reference sequence). J gave up 7 bases and V 5 bases, and 17 bases lay outside the gene matches. For the CDR3, the DNA is TGTGCCAGCAGTCCTACGGCCGGCGGGGGGGCCCTTAGCGGGGAGCTGTTTTTT. Amino acid sequence: CASSPTAGGGALSGELFF.

The chain joins TRBV6-1 to TRBJ2-3; 9 positions match TRBD1. CDR3 length: 17 amino acids. CDR1 is MNHNS, CDR2 SASEGT, per germline. Unmatched junction bases numbered 14, after V lost 7 bases and J lost 3 bases. CDR3 amino acids: CASKYVVGTGSTDTQYF. The DNA for the CDR3 is TGTGCCAGCAAGTACGTAGTCGGGACAGGGTCGACAGATACGCAGTATTTT.

The chain combines TRBV11-2 with TRBJ2-3; D call uncertain. CDR3 length equals 12 residues. Per germline, CDR1 SGHAT and CDR2 FQNNGV. The V and J ends lost 1 base and 5 bases respectively, with 4 bases between them. CDR3 residues: CASSLALDTQYF. In nucleotides, the CDR3 is TGTGCCAGCAGCTTAGCGTTAGATACGCAGTATTTT.

The genes are TRBV20-1 and TRBJ2-1; 15 nucleotides align to TRBD2. The length of the CDR3 is 15 residues. J lost 5 bases, V lost 5 bases, and 4 bases had no gene match. Germline assignment: CDR1 DFQATT and CDR2 SNEGSKA (reference sequence). CDR3 amino acids: CSASGLAGGDNEQFF. Here the CDR3 DNA reads TGCAGTGCTTCCGGACTAGCGGGAGGGGACAATGAGCAGTTCTTC.

The chain is built from TRBV27 and TRBJ2-3; D is unclear. From germline, CDR1 is MNHEY and CDR2 SMNVEV (reference sequence). The V and J ends lost 6 bases and 5 bases respectively, with 24 bases between them. CDR3 length equals 17 residues. In nucleotides, the CDR3 is TGTGCCAGCAGGCTAATCCCTCGGCTAGGGCAAGAAGATACGCAGTATTTT. Encoded protein: CASRLIPRLGQEDTQYF.

This chain links TRBV25-1 with TRBJ1-4; maybe TRBD1 (5 bases). The germline V gene has CDR1 MGHDK and CDR2 SYGVNS. The V end lost 3 bases, the J end lost 12 bases, and 20 bases lay between the germline ends. The CDR3 sequence is 15 residues long. The DNA of the CDR3 is TGTGCCAGCAGTGACGGCAGGGTTGGTCCCGAGGAACTGTTTTTT. This translates into CASSDGRVGPEELFF.

The count of this clonotype is one. The V and J genes are TRBV2 and TRBJ2-3, with D possibly called TRBD1 or TRBD2 (5 bases each). Germline V gives CDR1 SNHLY, CDR2 FYNNEI. Between the trimmed V and J ends, which lost 2 bases and 0 bases, there was a span of 12 bases. This CDR3 spans 16 amino acids. CDR3 in DNA: TGTGCCAGCAGTGAATTTGGGACCCTTAGCACAGATACGCAGTATTTT. It yields the protein CASSEFGTLSTDTQYF. Filled out from reference TRBV2 and TRBJ2-3, the complete variable domain reads EPEVTQTPSHQVTQMGQEVILRCVPISNHLYFYWYRQILGQKVEFLVSFYNNEISEKSEIFDDQFSVERPDGSNFTLKIRSTKLEDSAMYFCASSEFGTLSTDTQYFGPGTRLTVL.

This chain uses TRBV24-1 with TRBJ2-7, with TRBD1 matching over 9 bases. Per the germline V gene, CDR1 is KGHDR and CDR2 is SFDVKD. The CDR3 totals 16 residues. J gave up 0 bases and V 3 bases, and 5 bases lay outside the gene matches. CDR3 residues: CATSDQGQGSSYEQYV. For the CDR3, the DNA is TGTGCCACCAGTGATCAAGGACAGGGGTCCTCCTACGAGCAGTACGTC.

The chain carries TRBV7-9 and TRBJ1-5, with a weak D call TRBD1 (6 bases). The CDR3 length is 14 residues. Germline V gene data show CDR1 as SEHNR and CDR2 as FQNEAQ (reference sequence). The germline V and J ends were trimmed by 4 bases and 3 bases, with 10 bases remaining between them. The CDR3 protein is CASSSGVYNQPQHF. The CDR3 nucleotides read TGTGCCAGCAGCTCAGGGGTCTACAATCAGCCCCAGCATTTT.

The chain recombines TRBV5-1 with TRBJ2-5; 9 positions agree with TRBD2. The CDR3 contains 14 residues. Germline lookup yields CDR1 SGHRS and CDR2 YFSETQ. The V and J ends lost 4 bases and 5 bases, in that order; junction bases with no gene match: 6. The DNA of the CDR3 is TGCGCCAGCAGCGCTAGCGGGACAACGGAGACCCAGTACTTC. Translation gives CASSASGTTETQYF.

The chain uses TRBV28 and TRBJ2-7, with D unclear. V dropped 4 bases and J dropped 7 bases, with 17 bases sitting between them. There are 14 residues in the CDR3. Per germline, CDR1 MDHEN and CDR2 SYDVKM. CDR3 loop: CASSSPVSSREQYF. The CDR3 nucleotides are TGTGCCAGCAGTTCTCCCGTTAGTTCACGGGAGCAGTACTTC.

A few counts support this clonotype. The V call is TRBV27, the J call TRBJ1-1, with a weak D call TRBD1 (6 bases). V was clipped by 4 bases and J by 0 bases, with 12 bases between them. Germline V lookup: CDR1 MNHEY, CDR2 SMNVEV (reference sequence). There are 15 residues in the CDR3. CDR3 region: CASSWGGLMNTEAFF. CDR3 DNA sequence: TGTGCCAGCAGTTGGGGGGGCCTCATGAACACTGAAGCTTTCTTT.